This T cell receptor beta chain was sequenced in a study of T cells in Graves' hyperthyroidism and ophthalmopathy. Study summary: Peripheral blood was acquired at first diagnosis, ahead of any therapy whatsoever. Study-level points and caveats: Blood samples included most of the expanded thyroid clonotypes exceeding 0.001.

This clonotype occurred many times. Its antigen is undetermined. Pregnant or lactating patients were excluded, as were those with uncontrolled infection or other autoimmune disease. The blood sample predates any ophthalmopathy symptoms, coming from first hyperthyroidism diagnosis. The investigators amplified TCR beta CDR3 regions from RNA transcripts. A set of HTBI primers served as the primers for a first-round RT-PCR of the TCR CDR3. MiXCR, applied by TCRdb to the multiplex PCR reads, yields one record per CDR3 protein. This sample has roughly 170,000 distinct CDR3 sequences, with just under 9.5% found just once. The germline V gene has CDR1 DFQATT and CDR2 SNEGSKA (reference sequence). Trimming removed 0 bases from V and 4 bases from J, with 12 bases in between. CDR3 size: 14 residues.

The specimen sequenced was blood. The clonotype was recovered from a woman younger than 30 with Graves' hyperthyroidism that later progressed to Graves' ophthalmopathy. The V and J genes are TRBV20-1 and TRBJ2-5, with D possibly matching TRBD2 (6 bases). The DNA of the CDR3 is TGCAGTGCTAGAGATCTTCGGGGGTCAGAGACCCAGTACTTC. Translation: CSARDLRGSETQYF.